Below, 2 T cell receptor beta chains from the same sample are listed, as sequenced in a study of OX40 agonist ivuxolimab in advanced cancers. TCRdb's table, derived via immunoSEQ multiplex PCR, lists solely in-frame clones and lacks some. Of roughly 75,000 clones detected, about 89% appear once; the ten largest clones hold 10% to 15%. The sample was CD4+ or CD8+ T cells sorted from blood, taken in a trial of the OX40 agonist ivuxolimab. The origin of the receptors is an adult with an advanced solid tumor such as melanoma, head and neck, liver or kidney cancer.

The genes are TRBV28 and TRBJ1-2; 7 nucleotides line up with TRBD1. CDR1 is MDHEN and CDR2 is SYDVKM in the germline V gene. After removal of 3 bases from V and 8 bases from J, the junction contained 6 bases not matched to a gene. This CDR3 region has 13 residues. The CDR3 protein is CASSFLRTGGYTF. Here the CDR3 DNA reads TGTGCCAGCAGTTTCCTTCGGACAGGAGGCTACACCTTC.

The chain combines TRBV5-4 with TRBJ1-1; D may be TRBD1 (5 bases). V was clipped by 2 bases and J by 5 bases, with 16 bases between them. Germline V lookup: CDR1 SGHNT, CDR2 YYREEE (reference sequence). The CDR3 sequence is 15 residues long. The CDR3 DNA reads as TGTGCCAGCAGCTTAAGTGGGCCAGGGAAGACTGAAGCTTTCTTT. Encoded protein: CASSLSGPGKTEAFF.